The clone carrying this T cell receptor (beta chain) has ten or more counts. Its antigen is unidentified. The data derive from a study of regulatory T cells in long-lasting Graves disease. Whole-study findings and limits: Among samples with persistent disease, TRBV28, TRBJ1-2 and TRBJ2-5 were favored.

iRepertoire HTBI primers and Arm-PCR of CDR3 regions built TCR beta libraries. Each CDR3 protein is one row after TCRdb ran MiXCR on the multiplex PCR reads. This table has almost 450,000 distinct CDR3 sequences, 16% appearing once. The germline V gene encodes CDR1 SGHAT and CDR2 FQDESV (reference sequence). The CDR3 runs to 16 residues. V dropped 1 base and J dropped 2 bases, with 15 bases sitting between them. Time point defined: newly diagnosed GD, antithyroid drugs for less than 3 months. PBMC-extracted RNA yielded the TCR library. These data were also reused for a study on T cells in Graves' hyperthyroidism and ophthalmopathy.

This clonotype was obtained from a woman aged 30 to 39 with Graves disease. This chain joins TRBV11-1 and TRBJ2-7; possible D gene TRBD2, 6 bases. The starting material was peripheral blood mononuclear cells (PBMCs), obtained at new diagnosis, from a patient treated with antithyroid drugs. The CDR3 nucleotides read TGTGCCAGCAGCTTAGTAGTGGCGGGGTCTACCTACGAGCAGTACTTC. Its protein product is CASSLVVAGSTYEQYF.